The rows below give T cell receptor beta chains drawn from one sample of a study of shared clonotypes between healthy human individuals. The method was immunoSEQ multiplex PCR; TCRdb's version includes in-frame clones alone and lacks a portion of them. The table records approximately 1,000,000 clones, around 77% of them present only once. Specimen: memory CD4+ T cells from PBMCs. The receptors stem from a man between 18 and 29 years old in good health. Some clones in this sample may be carry-over from other donors' samples. Each CDR3 is given with its conserved first and last residue. A D gene is named only where the DNA matches it firmly. Clone size, where shown, is once, few, many, or a class for clones that have expanded.

clone size | D gene | J gene | V gene | CDR3 protein | CDR3 DNA
. | TRBD1 | TRBJ1-5 | TRBV6-1 | CASREQGAMPNQPQHF | TGTGCCAGCAGAGAACAGGGGGCCATGCCTAATCAGCCCCAGCATTTT
. | . | TRBJ2-3 | TRBV4-1 | CASSQDGSQGRTDTQYF | TGCGCCAGCAGCCAAGATGGGAGTCAGGGGCGGACAGATACGCAGTATTTT
. | . | TRBJ2-2 | TRBV5-6 | CASSLEAGRTGELFF | TGTGCCAGCAGCTTGGAGGCAGGGCGCACCGGGGAGCTGTTTTTT
few | TRBD2 | TRBJ2-1 | TRBV7-3 | CASSFTREGYNEQFF | TGTGCCAGCAGCTTTACCCGGGAGGGGTACAATGAGCAGTTCTTC
. | TRBD2 | TRBJ2-1 | TRBV9 | CASSPHRGTSGMDEQFF | TGTGCCAGCAGCCCCCACCGAGGGACTAGCGGAATGGATGAGCAGTTCTTC
. | TRBD1 | TRBJ1-3 | TRBV18 | CASSLGQGSSGNTIYF | TGTGCCAGCTCCCTTGGACAGGGTAGCTCTGGAAACACCATATATTTT
. | . | TRBJ2-1 | TRBV5-1 | CASSLGDGSSYNEQFF | TGCGCCAGCAGCTTGGGGGACGGGTCCTCCTACAATGAGCAGTTCTTC
. | TRBD2 | TRBJ2-7 | TRBV30 | CAWRLAGGTEQYF | TGTGCCTGGAGACTAGCGGGAGGGACCGAGCAGTACTTC
many | TRBD2 | TRBJ2-3 | TRBV9 | CASSPPGGVLDTQYF | TGTGCCAGCAGCCCGCCGGGGGGGGTTCTGGATACGCAGTATTTT
few | . | TRBJ2-1 | TRBV4-1 | CASSHPLREMPYNEQFF | TGCGCCAGCAGCCATCCCCTGCGGGAAATGCCCTACAATGAGCAGTTCTTC